Following are 28 T cell receptor beta chains from one sample sequenced in a study of CD8 T cells in Susac syndrome. RNA in amounts of roughly 0.45 to 1 ug was reverse transcribed with random hexamers. TCRdb processed the immunoSEQ multiplex PCR reads anew with MiXCR; each CDR3 protein has one entry. Of about 150,000 distinct CDR3 sequences in the sample, 85% to 95% were seen once. Sequenced: CD8+ T cells from PBMCs. The receptors come from a human donor with Susac syndrome.

The chain joins TRBV14 to TRBJ1-1; 7 positions match TRBD1. The CDR3 sequence is 16 residues long. Germline-derived CDR1 and CDR2 are SGHDN and FVKESK. Germline trimming cut 0 bases from V and 4 bases from J; bases unmatched to any gene: 8. The CDR3 is CASSQDATGPFTEAFF. The DNA of the CDR3 is TGTGCCAGCAGCCAAGACGCGACAGGGCCTTTCACTGAAGCTTTCTTT.

The chain joins TRBV12-3 or TRBV12-4 to TRBJ1-2; tentative D call: TRBD1 (5 bases). Trimming stripped 2 bases from V and 3 bases from J, with 7 bases between. The CDR3 loop spans 13 amino acids. The CDR3 sequence is CASSLQGDYGYTF. The CDR3, as DNA: TGTGCCAGCAGTTTACAGGGCGACTATGGCTACACCTTC.

The chain uses TRBV15 and TRBJ2-7; D perhaps matches TRBD2 (5 bases). Germline V gene sequence: CDR1 LNHNV, CDR2 YYDKDF (reference sequence). The CDR3 is 14 residues long. V lost 5 bases, J lost 5 bases, and 16 bases lay in between. The CDR3 sequence: CATSPLSGVHEQYF. The CDR3 DNA sequence: TGTGCCACCAGCCCCTTATCCGGGGTACACGAGCAGTACTTC.

The V call is TRBV19, the J call TRBJ2-1; D is uncertain. This CDR3 spans 13 amino acids. Trimming cost V 3 bases and J 6 bases, with 9 bases left between them. Germline CDR1 reads LNHDA; CDR2 reads SQIVND (reference sequence). The CDR3 reads CASSMAPLNEQFF. The CDR3 nucleotides are TGTGCCAGTAGTATGGCCCCCCTCAATGAGCAGTTCTTC. Full variable domain (remainder filled in from reference TRBV19 and TRBJ2-1): DGGITQSPKYLFRKEGQNVTLSCEQNLNHDAMYWYRQDPGQGLRLIYYSQIVNDFQKGDIAEGYSVSREKKESFPLTVTSAQKNPTAFYLCASSMAPLNEQFFGPGTRLTVL.

The chain couples TRBV5-1 to TRBJ2-1; no clear D. Trimming took 0 bases from V and 7 from J, leaving 8 bases between them. Germline values: CDR1 SGHRS, CDR2 YFSETQ. CDR3 length: 13 residues. CDR3 protein: CASSLVWGNEQFF. In DNA form, the CDR3 reads TGCGCCAGCAGCTTGGTGTGGGGAAATGAGCAGTTCTTC.

The chain joins TRBV5-1 to TRBJ1-2; D is possibly TRBD1 (5 bases). CDR3 length: 15 amino acids. Germline V gives CDR1 SGHRS, CDR2 YFSETQ. V dropped 2 bases and J dropped 4 bases, with 15 bases sitting between them. The chain's CDR3 is CASSFAGTRGYGYTF. DNA for the CDR3: TGCGCCAGCAGCTTTGCAGGGACCCGTGGCTATGGCTACACCTTC.

V and J are TRBV20-1 and TRBJ1-1; D is unresolved. Per the germline V gene, CDR1 is DFQATT and CDR2 is SNEGSKA (reference sequence). The length of the CDR3 is 10 residues. V was shortened by 8 bases and J by 0 bases, with 4 bases between the two germline ends. The CDR3 bases are TGCAGTCCGATGAACACTGAAGCTTTCTTT. Translation: CSPMNTEAFF.

The chain combines TRBV5-6 with TRBJ2-7; no clear D gene. Germline V gene data show CDR1 as SGHDT and CDR2 as YYEEEE. The CDR3 runs to 14 residues. Trimming pared 4 bases from V and 5 bases from J, leaving 16 bases between. CDR3 amino acids: CASSDGRLRDEQYF. The CDR3 nucleotides are TGTGCCAGCAGCGACGGACGATTGCGTGACGAGCAGTACTTC.

This sequence joins TRBV20-1 and TRBJ2-3, with TRBD2 identical over 7 bases. The J segment lost 2 bases and the V segment lost 8 bases, leaving 7 bases of the junction unmatched. The CDR3 has 13 amino acids. Germline loops: CDR1 DFQATT, CDR2 SNEGSKA (reference sequence). The chain's CDR3 is CSQTSDPTDTQYF. CDR3 bases: TGCAGTCAAACTAGCGACCCCACAGATACGCAGTATTTT.

The rearrangement joins TRBV9 to TRBJ1-1; D is unclear. This CDR3 comprises 14 residues. The V gene's germline CDR1 is SGDLS and CDR2 YYNGEE. V gave up 0 bases and J gave up 1 base, with 7 bases separating them. The CDR3 coding sequence is TGTGCCAGCAGCGTAGCGTTGGGGAACACTGAAGCTTTCTTT. Translating it yields CASSVALGNTEAFF.

The chain employs TRBV13 and TRBJ1-5; D uncertain. The ends were cut back, 5 bases at V and 0 bases at J, with 11 bases in the middle. There are 15 residues in the CDR3. The germline V gene encodes CDR1 PRHDT and CDR2 FYEKMQ (reference sequence). For the CDR3, the DNA is TGTGCCAGCAGCATCGGAGTCAATAGCAATCAGCCCCAGCATTTT. This encodes CASSIGVNSNQPQHF.

Regarding this clonotype: The junction shows a germline mismatch at one end, possibly a read error. This CDR3 reads CASTQDRTFTEAFF. Here the CDR3 DNA reads TGTGCCAGCACCCAGGACAGGACTTTCACTGAAGCCTTCTTT. This chain links TRBV28 with TRBJ1-1, with 7 bases that match TRBD1. CDR1 is MDHEN and CDR2 is SYDVKM in the germline V gene. The CDR3 spans 14 residues.

Only a few counts were recorded for this clonotype. This chain uses TRBV12-3 or TRBV12-4 with TRBJ1-5; D is ambiguous. The CDR3 has 12 amino acids. Trimming pared 5 bases from V and 1 base from J, leaving 3 bases between. The CDR3 sequence is CASSRSNQPQHF. CDR3 coding DNA: TGTGCCAGCAGTAGGAGCAATCAGCCCCAGCATTTT.

The CDR3 DNA sequence: TGTGCCAGCAGAACAGGGGTCGTCGGCAATGAGCAGTTCTTC. Protein: CASRTGVVGNEQFF. The genes are TRBV27 and TRBJ2-1; TRBD1 aligns across 7 bases. V was pared by 6 bases and J by 6 bases, with 8 bases of the junction left unmatched. The CDR3 loop spans 14 amino acids. Germline assignment: CDR1 MNHEY and CDR2 SMNVEV (reference sequence).

The chain recombines TRBV27 with TRBJ2-1; D gene ambiguous. V lost 5 bases to trimming and J lost 5 bases, with 7 bases between them. The CDR3 length is 12 residues. From germline, CDR1 is MNHEY and CDR2 SMNVEV (reference sequence). CDR3 amino acids: CASSPMNNEQFF. The CDR3 DNA sequence: TGTGCCAGCAGTCCGATGAACAATGAGCAGTTCTTC.

The rearrangement links TRBV14 to TRBJ2-3, with unresolved D. Per germline, CDR1 SGHDN and CDR2 FVKESK. The CDR3 consists of 11 residues. The V gene lost 8 bases and the J gene lost 7 bases, with 10 bases spanning the gap. The CDR3 is CASGPAYTQYF. In nucleotides, the CDR3 is TGTGCCAGCGGCCCAGCTTATACGCAGTATTTT.

This chain joins TRBV9 and TRBJ2-7; 11 nucleotides match TRBD1. Germline values: CDR1 SGDLS, CDR2 YYNGEE. CDR3 size: 18 residues. Trimming cost V 4 bases and J 0 bases; bases outside gene matches: 12. CDR3 sequence: CASSTPGQGERPSYEQYF. CDR3 bases: TGTGCCAGCAGCACCCCGGGACAGGGGGAAAGACCCTCCTACGAGCAGTACTTC.

V and J are TRBV7-2 and TRBJ2-1; TRBD2 aligns across 11 bases. With V trimmed by 1 base and J by 2 bases, 7 bases remained unmatched. Germline V gene lookup returns CDR1 SGHTA and CDR2 FQGNSA. The CDR3 sequence is 18 residues long. The CDR3 loop reads CASSLVSSGRPPYNEQFF. DNA for the CDR3: TGTGCCAGCAGCTTAGTGTCTAGCGGGAGGCCCCCCTACAATGAGCAGTTCTTC.

The chain uses TRBV20-1 and TRBJ2-7, with a weak D call TRBD2 (5 bases). This CDR3 region has 14 residues. Trimming took off 5 bases at V and 2 bases at J, with 16 bases between the two ends. Germline V gene data show CDR1 as DFQATT and CDR2 as SNEGSKA (reference sequence). CDR3 region: CSASAGWQPYEQYF. The CDR3 DNA reads as TGCAGTGCTTCGGCGGGCTGGCAGCCCTACGAGCAGTACTTC.

The genes are TRBV11-2 and TRBJ2-1; a possible D gene is TRBD2 (6 bases). V was shortened by 3 bases and J by 2 bases, with 8 bases between the two germline ends. This CDR3 has 14 residues. The germline V gene encodes CDR1 SGHAT and CDR2 FQNNGV. This CDR3 reads CASSLPGAYNEQFF. The CDR3 nucleotides are TGTGCCAGCAGCTTGCCGGGGGCCTACAATGAGCAGTTCTTC. The full variable domain, completed using reference TRBV11-2 and TRBJ2-1, is EAGVAQSPRYKIIEKRQSVAFWCNPISGHATLYWYQQILGQGPKLLIQFQNNGVVDDSQLPKDRFSAERLKGVDSTLKIQPAKLEDSAVYLCASSLPGAYNEQFFGPGTRLTVL.

The genes are TRBV20-1 and TRBJ2-5, with D hard to call. Trimming took off 4 bases at V and 9 bases at J, with 12 bases between the two ends. Germline lookup yields CDR1 DFQATT and CDR2 SNEGSKA (reference sequence). The CDR3 extends over 11 amino acids. The CDR3 reads CSAKNPEAQYF. CDR3 bases: TGCAGTGCTAAAAACCCTGAGGCCCAGTACTTC.

The V call is TRBV11-2, the J call TRBJ1-1; the D gene is possibly TRBD1 (6 bases). CDR3 length: 14 amino acids. CDR1 SGHAT and CDR2 FQNNGV come from the germline V gene. V was clipped by 4 bases and J by 6 bases, with 15 bases between them. The CDR3 reads CASSSIQGFAEAFF. The CDR3, as DNA: TGTGCCAGCAGCTCCATCCAGGGGTTCGCTGAAGCTTTCTTT. The variable domain in full, with the rest retrieved from reference TRBV11-2 and TRBJ1-1, is EAGVAQSPRYKIIEKRQSVAFWCNPISGHATLYWYQQILGQGPKLLIQFQNNGVVDDSQLPKDRFSAERLKGVDSTLKIQPAKLEDSAVYLCASSSIQGFAEAFFGQGTRLTVV.

There are a few counts of this clonotype. The chain recombines TRBV27 with TRBJ1-1; maybe TRBD1 (5 bases). The CDR3 sequence is 14 residues long. From germline, CDR1 is MNHEY and CDR2 SMNVEV (reference sequence). V was cut by 4 bases and J by 1 base, with 10 bases left in between. In DNA form, the CDR3 reads TGTGCCAGCAGTTCGACTGGGGGGAACACTGAAGCTTTCTTT. Its translation: CASSSTGGNTEAFF.

V usage is TRBV4-2 and J usage is TRBJ2-1; D is ambiguous. V gave up 0 bases and J gave up 4 bases, with 7 bases separating them. This CDR3 comprises 14 residues. Per germline, CDR1 LGHNA and CDR2 YNFKEQ. CDR3 protein: CASSQESLYNEQFF. Here the CDR3 DNA reads TGTGCCAGCAGCCAAGAGTCACTATACAATGAGCAGTTCTTC.

The rearrangement links TRBV28 to TRBJ2-1; D is undetermined. Per germline, CDR1 MDHEN and CDR2 SYDVKM. Trimming stripped 6 bases from V and 1 base from J, with 10 bases between. The CDR3 is made up of 14 amino acids. CDR3 residues: CASRRDGSYNEQFF. For the CDR3, the DNA is TGTGCCAGCAGAAGAGATGGTTCCTACAATGAGCAGTTCTTC. Full variable domain (outside the CDR3, taken from reference TRBV28 and TRBJ2-1): DVKVTQSSRYLVKRTGEKVFLECVQDMDHENMFWYRQDPGLGLRLIYFSYDVKMKEKGDIPEGYSVSREKKERFSLILESASTNQTSMYLCASRRDGSYNEQFFGPGTRLTVL.

V usage is TRBV28 and J usage is TRBJ2-1; 7 bases match TRBD1. The CDR3 has 14 residues. Germline CDR1 MDHEN, CDR2 SYDVKM. The ends lost 5 bases at V and 9 bases at J; junction bases unmatched: 10. The CDR3 protein is CASSRRTGETEQFF. The CDR3 DNA is TGTGCCAGCAGTCGACGGACAGGCGAAACTGAGCAGTTCTTC.

The V call is TRBV6-5, the J call TRBJ2-3, with D tentatively TRBD2 (6 bases). V lost 0 bases and J 6 bases, leaving 13 bases between the germline ends. CDR1 is MNHEY and CDR2 is SVGAGI in the germline V gene. The CDR3 sequence is 15 residues long. CDR3 residues: CASSYSGGAADTQYF. The CDR3 DNA reads TGTGCCAGCAGTTACTCGGGGGGAGCAGCGGATACGCAGTATTTT.

This chain joins TRBV29-1 and TRBJ1-2; D is perhaps TRBD1 (5 bases). V shed 7 bases and J shed 8 bases, with 23 bases lying between them. The CDR3 contains 14 residues. CDR1 and CDR2 (germline): SQVTM, ANQGSEA. CDR3: CSDKTDMGHGGYTF. CDR3 nucleotides: TGCAGCGACAAGACAGATATGGGCCATGGCGGCTACACCTTC.